This TCR beta chain was sequenced during a study of regulatory dendritic cells for organ transplantation. Judged by abundance, this clone is large. The antigen is not known. Sorted subsets were CFSE-labeled and cultured approximately 5 days with allogeneic dendritic cells. V lost 2 bases and J 4 bases, leaving 12 bases between the germline ends. CDR1 is SGHVS and CDR2 is FQNEAQ in the germline V gene. This CDR3 is built from 14 residues. Sequencing used immunoSEQ multiplex PCR; TCRdb keeps in-frame clones, though not all of them. The repertoire holds about 5,200 clones, with 60% to 75% as singletons. The clonotype originates from a human donor in good health. The rearrangement uses TRBV7-8 and TRBJ2-7; a weak D match, TRBD2 (6 bases). The specimen sequenced was memory CD8+ T cells from blood cultured with regulatory dendritic cells. Subset here: CD45RO+ memory T cells. This chain's CDR3 is CASSLLPGAYEQYF. CDR3 bases: TGTGCCAGCAGCTTACTACCGGGAGCATACGAGCAGTACTTC.